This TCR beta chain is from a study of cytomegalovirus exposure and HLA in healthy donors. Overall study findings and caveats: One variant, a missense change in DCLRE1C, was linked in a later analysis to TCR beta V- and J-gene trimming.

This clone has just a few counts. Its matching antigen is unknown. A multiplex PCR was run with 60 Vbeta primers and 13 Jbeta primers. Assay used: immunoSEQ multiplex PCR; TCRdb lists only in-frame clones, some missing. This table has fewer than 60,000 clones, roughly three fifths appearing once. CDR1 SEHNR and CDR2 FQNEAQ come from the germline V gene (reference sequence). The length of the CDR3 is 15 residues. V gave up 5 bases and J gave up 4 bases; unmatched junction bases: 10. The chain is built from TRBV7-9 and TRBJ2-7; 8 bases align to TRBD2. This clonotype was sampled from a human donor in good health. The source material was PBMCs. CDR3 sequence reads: CASSLGSGRFYEQYF. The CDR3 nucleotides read TGTGCCAGCAGCCTAGGGAGCGGGAGATTTTACGAGCAGTACTTC.